One sample yielded the 20 T cell receptor beta chains listed below, sequenced in a study of T cell changes during pregnancy in multiple sclerosis. Method: immunoSEQ multiplex PCR; TCRdb's copy keeps in-frame clones and lacks some. The sample records just under 70,000 clones, roughly nine tenths being singletons. This specimen was peripheral blood, taken in the second trimester of pregnancy. The source is a female donor with multiple sclerosis, enrolled in a pregnancy study.

This clone came up once. The chain has TRBV30 and TRBJ1-2, with 7 bases aligning to TRBD1. CDR1 is GTSNPN, CDR2 SVGIG, per germline (reference sequence). The CDR3 is 16 amino acids. Germline trimming cut 4 bases from V and 3 bases from J; bases unmatched to any gene: 14. The CDR3 sequence is CAWTGQALEIDYGYTF. The CDR3 region has the DNA TGTGCCTGGACCGGACAGGCCCTAGAGATTGACTATGGCTACACCTTC.

V and J are TRBV10-3 and TRBJ2-7; 7 nucleotides match TRBD1. The V gene's germline CDR1 is ENHRY and CDR2 SYGVKD. J was trimmed by 6 bases and V by 7 bases; bases with no gene match: 18. This CDR3 has 16 residues. The CDR3 DNA follows: TGTGCCATCACCCATAACCGGACAGGTCGAGGGATCGAGCAGTACTTC. Protein sequence: CAITHNRTGRGIEQYF.

The chain recombines TRBV6-5 with TRBJ2-7; a possible D gene is TRBD1 (7 bases). Trimming removed 7 bases from V and 5 bases from J, with 21 bases in between. This CDR3 is 15 amino acids long. Germline-derived CDR1 and CDR2 are MNHEY and SVGAGI. The CDR3 DNA is TGTGCCAGCAAGATAAACAGGGGAGGTAAGGACGAGCAGTACTTC. It yields the protein CASKINRGGKDEQYF.

The CDR3 region is CASNFDSNQPQHF. CDR3 nucleotide sequence: TGTGCCAGTAACTTTGATAGCAATCAGCCCCAGCATTTT. The rearrangement uses TRBV19 and TRBJ1-5; no clear D. The CDR3 loop spans 13 amino acids. Trimming left V 7 bases short and J 0 bases short, with 7 bases between. The germline V gene has CDR1 LNHDA and CDR2 SQIVND (reference sequence).

The V and J genes are TRBV4-3 and TRBJ2-5; tentatively, D is TRBD2 (6 bases). Trimming cost V 4 bases and J 3 bases, with 9 bases left between them. This CDR3 has 13 residues. Germline lookup yields CDR1 LGHNA and CDR2 YSLEER. The CDR3 loop is CASSPPGEETQYF. In nucleotides, the CDR3 is TGCGCCAGCAGCCCCCCGGGAGAAGAGACCCAGTACTTC.

The J gene is TRBJ2-1, the V gene TRBV30; TRBD2 matches 8 bases. This CDR3 comprises 15 residues. Looked up from germline, CDR1 is GTSNPN and CDR2 is SVGIG (reference sequence). The trim removed 2 bases at V and 8 bases at J, leaving 11 bases unmatched. The CDR3 is CAWSKGLVISDEQFF. CDR3 in DNA: TGTGCCTGGAGTAAGGGACTAGTCATTTCCGATGAGCAGTTCTTC.

The gene calls are TRBV11-2 and TRBJ2-7, with D tentatively TRBD2 (5 bases). From germline, CDR1 is SGHAT and CDR2 FQNNGV. The CDR3 extends over 16 amino acids. The V end lost 1 base, the J end lost 0 bases, and 13 bases lay between the germline ends. The CDR3 DNA follows: TGTGCCAGCAGCTTAGGGTTGGCCGGACTCTCCTACGAGCAGTACTTC. It yields the protein CASSLGLAGLSYEQYF.

This chain uses TRBV7-9 with TRBJ2-5; 11 bases agree with TRBD1. The germline CDR1 and CDR2 sequences are SEHNR and FQNEAQ (reference sequence). The CDR3 is 18 amino acids. J was trimmed by 4 bases and V by 0 bases; bases with no gene match: 10. CDR3 nucleotides: TGTGCCAGCAGCTTAGCGCCCTTGGACAGGGGGCGCGGAGAGACCCAGTACTTC. It specifies CASSLAPLDRGRGETQYF.

This clone was observed a few times. The genes are TRBV18 and TRBJ1-1; D remains ambiguous. CDR3 length equals 12 residues. V was shortened by 6 bases and J by 1 base, with 6 bases between the two germline ends. Germline V gene data show CDR1 as KGHSH and CDR2 as LQKENI. The DNA for the CDR3 is TGTGCCAGCTCTACGGGGAACACTGAAGCTTTCTTT. This gives the protein CASSTGNTEAFF.

J is TRBJ1-1 and V is TRBV19; perhaps TRBD1 as D (5 bases). Trimming took 9 bases from V and 5 from J, leaving 19 bases between them. Germline CDR1 reads LNHDA; CDR2 reads SQIVND (reference sequence). The CDR3 covers 14 residues. CDR3 loop: CASLTTAPRTEAFF. The DNA for the CDR3 is TGTGCCAGCTTAACGACAGCCCCTCGGACTGAAGCTTTCTTT.

The chain combines TRBV6-4 with TRBJ1-1; 7 bases match TRBD1. The CDR3 is 15 amino acids. V was clipped by 0 bases and J by 4 bases; unmatched bases: 5. Looked up from germline, CDR1 is MRHNA and CDR2 is SNTAGT. CDR3: CASSDSGAGGTEAFF. CDR3 sequence (DNA): TGTGCCAGCAGTGACTCAGGGGCAGGGGGCACTGAAGCTTTCTTT.

The gene calls are TRBV10-3 and TRBJ2-3; tentative D call: TRBD2 (7 bases). The CDR3 totals 15 residues. V was trimmed by 0 bases and J by 6 bases, leaving 13 bases between them. Germline loops: CDR1 ENHRY, CDR2 SYGVKD. The CDR3: CAISESGGPRDTQYF. CDR3 DNA: TGTGCCATCAGTGAGTCGGGGGGGCCACGGGATACGCAGTATTTT.

The V gene is TRBV7-2, the J gene TRBJ1-1, with D perhaps matching TRBD1 (5 bases). Germline V CDR1 and CDR2: SGHTA, FQGNSA. Trimming removed 1 base from V and 1 base from J, with 10 bases in between. This CDR3 is built from 15 residues. The CDR3 loop reads CASSLGGGKNTEAFF. CDR3 nucleotide sequence: TGTGCCAGCAGCTTAGGGGGCGGTAAGAACACTGAAGCTTTCTTT. The variable domain in full, completed from reference TRBV7-2 and TRBJ1-1, reads GAGVSQSPSNKVTEKGKDVELRCDPISGHTALYWYRQSLGQGLEFLIYFQGNSAPDKSGLPSDRFSAERTGGSVSTLTIQRTQQEDSAVYLCASSLGGGKNTEAFFGQGTRLTVV.

This chain uses TRBV4-3 with TRBJ2-2; weak D call: TRBD1 (6 bases). CDR1 LGHNA and CDR2 YSLEER come from the germline V gene. The CDR3 spans 18 residues. V lost 1 base, J lost 5 bases, and 20 bases lay in between. The CDR3 sequence is CASSQGGARPRGTGELFF. CDR3 nucleotide sequence: TGCGCCAGCAGCCAAGGTGGGGCCAGACCCAGGGGTACCGGGGAGCTGTTTTTT.

J is TRBJ2-1 and V is TRBV5-1; TRBD2 aligns across 10 bases. CDR3 length equals 15 residues. Germline V lookup: CDR1 SGHRS, CDR2 YFSETQ. Trimming at V came to 5 bases and at J to 9 bases, leaving 11 bases not matched to a gene. The CDR3 region has the DNA TGCGCCAGCAGAGGGCTAGCGGGGGTGCGGGGTGAGCAGTTCTTC. This gives the protein CASRGLAGVRGEQFF.

V gene TRBV7-2 combines with J gene TRBJ2-5, with TRBD2 matching 12 bases. Losses at the gene ends were 2 bases for V and 5 bases for J; bases not matched to a gene: 6. CDR1 is SGHTA and CDR2 is FQGNSA in the germline V gene. This CDR3 is built from 16 residues. The CDR3 reads CASSLQASGGAETQYF. As DNA, the CDR3 is TGTGCCAGCAGCTTACAGGCTAGCGGGGGGGCTGAGACCCAGTACTTC.

The chain carries TRBV19 and TRBJ1-1; D is unclear. There are 14 residues in the CDR3. Germline lookup yields CDR1 LNHDA and CDR2 SQIVND (reference sequence). V lost 5 bases and J lost 3, with 13 bases in between. CDR3 residues: CASSPRGVDTEAFF. The CDR3 coding sequence is TGTGCCAGTAGTCCCCGGGGTGTGGACACTGAAGCTTTCTTT.

The chain recombines TRBV7-9 with TRBJ1-1, with D uncertain. The CDR3 totals 13 residues. Between the trimmed V and J ends, which lost 0 bases and 6 bases, there was a span of 8 bases. Germline CDR1 SEHNR, CDR2 FQNEAQ (reference sequence). CDR3 in amino acids: CASSLAEGAEAFF. The CDR3, as DNA: TGTGCCAGCAGCTTAGCGGAGGGAGCTGAAGCTTTCTTT. Supplemented by reference TRBV7-9 and TRBJ1-1, the full variable domain reads DTGVSQNPRHKITKRGQNVTFRCDPISEHNRLYWYRQTLGQGPEFLTYFQNEAQLEKSRLLSDRFSAERPKGSFSTLEIQRTEQGDSAMYLCASSLAEGAEAFFGQGTRLTVV.

In its sample, this clone was seen once. This rearrangement joins TRBV19 to TRBJ1-2, with TRBD1 identical over 9 bases. Germline V gives CDR1 LNHDA, CDR2 SQIVND (reference sequence). The CDR3 totals 16 residues. V shed 3 bases, J shed 4 bases, and the junction held 9 bases outside the gene matches. CDR3 protein: CASSITGGAGGYGYTF. CDR3 sequence (DNA): TGTGCCAGTAGTATCACAGGGGGCGCCGGAGGCTATGGCTACACCTTC.

In DNA, the CDR3 is TGTGCCAGCAGTTTCAGAGACAGGGTGAACACTGAAGCTTTCTTT. Protein sequence: CASSFRDRVNTEAFF. V and J are TRBV25-1 and TRBJ1-1, with TRBD1 matching over 7 bases. The length of the CDR3 is 15 residues. The J segment lost 0 bases and the V segment lost 5 bases, leaving 6 bases of the junction unmatched. From germline, CDR1 is MGHDK and CDR2 SYGVNS.